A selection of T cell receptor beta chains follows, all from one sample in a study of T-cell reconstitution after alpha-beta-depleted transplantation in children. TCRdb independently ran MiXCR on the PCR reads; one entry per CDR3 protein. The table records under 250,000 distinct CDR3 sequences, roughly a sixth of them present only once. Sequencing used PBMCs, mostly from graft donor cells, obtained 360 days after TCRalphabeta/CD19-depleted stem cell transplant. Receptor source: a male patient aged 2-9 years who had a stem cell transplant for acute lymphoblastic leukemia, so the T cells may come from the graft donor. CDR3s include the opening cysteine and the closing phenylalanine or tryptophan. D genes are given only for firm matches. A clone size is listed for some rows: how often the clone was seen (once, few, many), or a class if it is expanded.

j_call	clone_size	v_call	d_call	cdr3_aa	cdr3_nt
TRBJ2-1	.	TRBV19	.	CASSTARQYNEQFF	TGTGCCAGTAGTACCGCAAGACAGTACAATGAGCAGTTCTTC
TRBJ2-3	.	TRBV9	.	CASSATSTITDTQYF	TGTGCCAGCAGCGCCACTAGCACCATCACAGATACGCAGTATTTT
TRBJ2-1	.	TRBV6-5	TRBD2	CASSYWGGDNEQFF	TGTGCCAGCAGTTACTGGGGGGGGGACAATGAGCAGTTCTTC
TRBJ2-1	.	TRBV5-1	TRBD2	CASSLFLAGGPGEQFF	TGCGCCAGCAGCTTGTTCCTAGCGGGAGGGCCTGGTGAGCAGTTCTTC
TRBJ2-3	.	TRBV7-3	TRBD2	CASSSRTSPDTQYF	TGTGCCAGCAGCTCAAGGACTAGCCCAGATACGCAGTATTTT
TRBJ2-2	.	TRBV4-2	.	CASSHQFGLFF	TGTGCCAGCAGCCATCAATTCGGGCTGTTTTTT
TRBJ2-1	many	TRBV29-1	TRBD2	CSAGTSGVNEQFF	TGCAGCGCTGGGACTAGCGGGGTGAATGAGCAGTTCTTC
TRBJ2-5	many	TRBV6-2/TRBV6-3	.	CASSAIIGTVQETQYF	TGTGCCAGCAGTGCCATAATCGGGACGGTCCAAGAGACCCAGTACTTC
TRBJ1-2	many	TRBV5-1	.	CASSFEGDGYTF	TGCGCCAGCAGCTTCGAAGGTGACGGCTACACCTTC
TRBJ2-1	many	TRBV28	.	CASTTGLTYNEQFF	TGTGCCAGCACTACGGGACTGACTTACAATGAGCAGTTCTTC
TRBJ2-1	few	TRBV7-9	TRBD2	CASSFSGLAENNEQFF	TGTGCCAGCAGCTTCAGTGGGCTAGCGGAAAACAATGAGCAGTTCTTC
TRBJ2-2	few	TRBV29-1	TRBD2	CSVEDPGQVGPSGGAVTGELFF	TGCAGCGTTGAAGACCCGGGACAGGTTGGCCCTAGCGGGGGGGCTGTCACCGGGGAGCTGTTTTTT
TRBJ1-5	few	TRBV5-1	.	CASSARTQGRVSEGNQPQHF	TGCGCCAGCAGCGCACGCACCCAGGGACGGGTATCAGAGGGCAATCAGCCCCAGCATTTT
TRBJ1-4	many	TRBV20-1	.	CSASDSTNEKLFF	TGCAGTGCTAGCGACTCAACTAATGAAAAACTGTTTTTT
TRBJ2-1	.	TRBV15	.	CATSKLTNEQFF	TGTGCCACCAGCAAGCTGACCAATGAGCAGTTCTTC
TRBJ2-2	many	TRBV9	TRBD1	CASSPGTGDSGELFF	TGTGCCAGCAGCCCCGGGACAGGGGATTCCGGGGAGCTGTTTTTT
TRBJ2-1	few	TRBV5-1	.	CASLTGSGEQFF	TGCGCCAGCCTTACGGGGAGCGGGGAGCAGTTCTTC
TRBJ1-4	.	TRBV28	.	CATTSEGPSEKLFF	TGTGCCACCACCAGCGAGGGTCCTAGTGAAAAACTGTTTTTT
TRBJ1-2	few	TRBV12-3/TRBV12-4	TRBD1	CASSTAGTAYGYTF	TGTGCCAGCAGTACAGCCGGGACAGCTTATGGCTACACCTTC
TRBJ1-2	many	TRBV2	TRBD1	CASSETGVLLVYGYTF	TGTGCCAGCAGTGAGACAGGGGTCCTGCTGGTATATGGCTACACCTTC
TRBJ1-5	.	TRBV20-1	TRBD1	CSAGGQGAGNQPQHF	TGCAGTGCTGGAGGACAGGGGGCAGGGAATCAGCCCCAGCATTTT
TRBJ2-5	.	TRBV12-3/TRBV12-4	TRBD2	CASSFRGEKTQYF	TGTGCCAGCAGTTTTCGGGGGGAGAAGACCCAGTACTTC
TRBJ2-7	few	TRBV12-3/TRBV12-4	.	CASRIRGVSEQYF	TGTGCCAGCAGGATTCGAGGGGTAAGCGAGCAGTACTTC
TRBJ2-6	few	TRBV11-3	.	CASSSSGGANVLTF	TGTGCCAGCAGCTCCTCTGGCGGGGCCAACGTCCTGACTTTC
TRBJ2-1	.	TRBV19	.	CASSIRGPYNEQFF	TGTGCCAGTAGTATCCGGGGGCCCTACAATGAGCAGTTCTTC
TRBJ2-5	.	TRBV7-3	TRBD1	CASSFDRGPQETQYF	TGTGCCAGCAGCTTTGACAGGGGGCCACAAGAGACCCAGTACTTC
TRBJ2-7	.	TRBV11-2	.	CASSLVRKDEQYF	TGTGCCAGCAGCTTAGTTAGAAAGGACGAGCAGTACTTC
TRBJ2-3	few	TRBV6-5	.	CASSSPNERDTQYF	TGTGCCAGCAGTTCCCCCAATGAGCGAGATACGCAGTATTTT
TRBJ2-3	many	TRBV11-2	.	CASSLDLWTSTDTQYF	TGTGCCAGCAGCTTAGATCTATGGACTAGCACAGATACGCAGTATTTT
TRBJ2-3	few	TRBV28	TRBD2	CASSFPLAGGPSDTQYF	TGTGCCAGCAGTTTCCCACTAGCGGGGGGGCCCTCAGATACGCAGTATTTT
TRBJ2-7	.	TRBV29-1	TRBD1	CSVENDRVDEQYF	TGCAGCGTTGAAAATGACAGGGTGGACGAGCAGTACTTC
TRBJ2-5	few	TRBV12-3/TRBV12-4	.	CASSSGGPRAQYF	TGTGCCAGCAGTTCCGGGGGGCCCAGGGCCCAGTACTTC
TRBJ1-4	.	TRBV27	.	CASSRHGEKLFF	TGTGCCAGCAGCCGACATGGCGAAAAACTGTTTTTT
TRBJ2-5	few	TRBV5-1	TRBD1	CASSTGTGGAETQYF	TGCGCCAGCAGCACCGGGACAGGGGGCGCAGAGACCCAGTACTTC
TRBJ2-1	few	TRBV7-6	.	CASSGGGPYNEQFF	TGTGCCAGCAGCGGGGGGGGCCCCTACAATGAGCAGTTCTTC
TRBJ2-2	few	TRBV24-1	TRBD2	CATSEATSGAGELFF	TGTGCCACCAGTGAGGCCACTAGCGGGGCCGGGGAGCTGTTTTTT
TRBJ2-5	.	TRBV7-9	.	CASSLSATGTETQYF	TGTGCCAGCAGCTTGTCAGCAACAGGGACAGAGACCCAGTACTTC
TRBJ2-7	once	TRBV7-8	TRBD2	CASSSGLDVFEQYF	TGTGCCAGCAGCTCCGGACTAGACGTTTTCGAGCAGTACTTC
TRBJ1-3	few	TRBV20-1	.	CSAKGRSLGAGNTIYF	TGCAGTGCTAAAGGACGCTCCCTAGGAGCTGGAAACACCATATATTTT
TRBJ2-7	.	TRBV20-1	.	CSARLPVAYEQYF	TGCAGTGCTAGACTTCCGGTAGCCTACGAGCAGTACTTC
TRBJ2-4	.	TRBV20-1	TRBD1	CSAPNRGSTAKNIQYF	TGCAGTGCTCCTAACAGGGGGAGCACGGCCAAAAACATTCAGTACTTC
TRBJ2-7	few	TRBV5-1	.	CASSLGAHEQYF	TGCGCCAGCAGCTTGGGAGCTCACGAGCAGTACTTC
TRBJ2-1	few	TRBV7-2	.	CASSSSGPSAYNEQFF	TGTGCCAGCAGCTCCTCCGGGCCGAGCGCCTACAATGAGCAGTTCTTC
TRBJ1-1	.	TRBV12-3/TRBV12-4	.	CASSFLDEQSEAFF	TGTGCCAGCAGTTTCCTTGACGAACAGAGTGAAGCTTTCTTT
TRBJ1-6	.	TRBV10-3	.	CAISERGVDSPLHF	TGTGCCATCAGTGAAAGGGGGGTCGATTCACCCCTCCACTTT
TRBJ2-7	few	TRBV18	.	CASSLRQRAYEQYF	TGTGCCAGCTCACTAAGACAGCGAGCCTACGAGCAGTACTTC
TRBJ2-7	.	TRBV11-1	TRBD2	CASSSTSVLAGDPYEQYF	TGTGCCAGCAGCTCGACTTCCGTACTAGCGGGAGATCCCTACGAGCAGTACTTC
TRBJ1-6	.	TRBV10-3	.	CAISEQWDKDSPLHF	TGTGCCATCAGTGAGCAATGGGACAAAGATTCACCCCTCCACTTT
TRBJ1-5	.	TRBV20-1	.	CSARGDSNQPQHF	TGCAGTGCTAGAGGGGACAGCAATCAGCCCCAGCATTTT
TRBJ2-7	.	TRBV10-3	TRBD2	CAISEASGDNEQYF	TGTGCCATCAGTGAGGCTAGCGGGGACAACGAGCAGTACTTC
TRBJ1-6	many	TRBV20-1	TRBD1	CSARRTGGKNSPLHF	TGCAGTGCTAGGAGGACAGGGGGAAAGAATTCACCCCTCCACTTT
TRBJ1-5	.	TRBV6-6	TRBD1	CASSFGTVVNQPQHF	TGTGCCAGCAGTTTCGGGACAGTAGTCAATCAGCCCCAGCATTTT
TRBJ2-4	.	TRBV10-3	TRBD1	CAISDRDRLAKNIQYF	TGTGCCATCAGTGATCGGGACAGGCTAGCCAAAAACATTCAGTACTTC
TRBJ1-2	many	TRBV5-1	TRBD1	CASSPGTGRGYTF	TGCGCCAGCAGCCCCGGGACAGGTCGGGGCTACACCTTC
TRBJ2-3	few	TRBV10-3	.	CAISRSRILRGGTDTQYF	TGTGCCATCTCTCGCAGTCGGATACTTAGAGGTGGCACAGATACGCAGTATTTT
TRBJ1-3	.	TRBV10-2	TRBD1	CASSDATGGNGNTIYF	TGCGCCAGCAGCGACGCTACAGGGGGTAATGGAAACACCATATATTTT
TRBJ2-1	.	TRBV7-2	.	CASSLQADPGNEQFF	TGTGCCAGCAGCCTGCAGGCCGATCCAGGTAATGAGCAGTTCTTC
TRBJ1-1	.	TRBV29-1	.	CSVDSVRALNTEAFF	TGCAGCGTTGATAGCGTGAGGGCCCTGAACACTGAAGCTTTCTTT
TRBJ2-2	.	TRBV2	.	CASSEDGSAQANTGELFF	TGTGCCAGCAGTGAAGACGGGTCGGCCCAAGCGAACACCGGGGAGCTGTTTTTT